The entry below gives a single T cell receptor beta chain sequence along with its context. What it binds is unknown. CDR3 length: 13 residues. Germline V gives CDR1 WSHSY, CDR2 SAAADI. With 5 bases removed from V and 9 bases from J, the gap between germline ends came to 16 bases. Building the TCR beta libraries relied on iRepertoire HTBI primers, and CDR3 regions underwent Arm-PCR. TCRdb re-analysed the multiplex PCR reads in MiXCR, keeping a single row per CDR3 protein. This sample yields about 540,000 distinct CDR3 sequences, of which about 13% are seen a single time; under 10% belongs to the top ten. Noted time point: newly diagnosed GD, antithyroid drugs for less than 3 months. After RNA was extracted from PBMCs, the TCR library was made from it. The authors diagnosed Graves' disease using American Thyroid Association guidelines. This entry is derived from a study of regulatory T cells in long-lasting Graves disease. Whole-study findings and limits: Among samples with persistent disease, TRBV28, TRBJ1-2 and TRBJ2-5 were favored.

These data were also filed under a second study, of T cells in Graves' hyperthyroidism and ophthalmopathy. From that study: TCR CDR3 underwent first-round RT-PCR with the HTBI primer set.

The source is a man aged 30 to 45 with Graves disease. This chain joins TRBV10-2 and TRBJ1-2; perhaps TRBD1 as D (6 bases). The sample was peripheral blood mononuclear cells (PBMCs), taken at new diagnosis, from a patient treated with antithyroid drugs. The CDR3 region is CASSTSQGMSYTF. CDR3 DNA sequence: TGCGCCAGCAGTACCTCTCAGGGGATGAGCTACACCTTC.